Following are 15 T cell receptor beta chains from one sample sequenced in a study of T-cell memory formation after mild COVID-19. TCRdb analysed the 5' RACE reads with MiXCR anew, one entry per CDR3 protein. The sample lists over 300,000 distinct CDR3 sequences, roughly 19% seen once, with 21% in the top ten. Material for sequencing was PBMCs or a T cell subset sorted from them (not recorded which). These receptors all stem from a man aged 18 to 29 who had mild COVID-19 (a few samples of this study predate the infection). Cell type and time point are not known.

The chain uses TRBV4-3 and TRBJ1-2, with TRBD1 as a possible D gene (6 bases). Trimming cost V 5 bases and J 8 bases, with 21 bases left between them. In germline, CDR1 is LGHNA, CDR2 YSLEER. The CDR3 contains 15 residues. The CDR3 sequence: CASSSAKGVLEGYTF. DNA of the CDR3: TGCGCCAGCAGCTCAGCCAAGGGGGTCTTGGAGGGCTACACCTTC.

This clonotype came up many times. V and J are TRBV4-3 and TRBJ2-5; 10 bases align to TRBD2. V shed 1 base, J shed 4 bases, and the junction held 6 bases outside the gene matches. CDR3 size: 16 residues. Germline CDR1 and CDR2: LGHNA and YSLEER. CDR3 DNA: TGCGCCAGCAGCCAAGGAGTAGCGGGGGGCGGAGAGACCCAGTACTTC. Translation gives CASSQGVAGGGETQYF.

This clonotype was detected only a few times. This chain uses TRBV6-5 with TRBJ2-3; tentative D call: TRBD2 (6 bases). V lost 6 bases and J 1 base, leaving 14 bases between the germline ends. Per the germline V gene, CDR1 is MNHEY and CDR2 is SVGAGI. The CDR3 has 15 residues. The CDR3 reads CASSRTGLGTDTQYF. The CDR3 DNA reads as TGTGCCAGCAGCCGCACGGGACTCGGCACAGATACGCAGTATTTT.

This chain connects TRBV7-3 to TRBJ2-5; D ambiguous. V was clipped by 5 bases and J by 7 bases, with 8 bases between them. The CDR3 is 11 amino acids. Germline assignment: CDR1 SGHTA and CDR2 FQGTGA. The CDR3 DNA reads TGTGCCAGCAGCCCTCGTGGGACCCAGTACTTC. This gives the protein CASSPRGTQYF. Variable domain in full (rest from reference TRBV7-3 and TRBJ2-5): GAGVSQTPSNKVTEKGKYVELRCDPISGHTALYWYRQSLGQGPEFLIYFQGTGAADDSGLPNDRFFAVRPEGSVSTLKIQRTERGDSAVYLCASSPRGTQYFGPGTRLLVL.

The V gene is TRBV5-1, the J gene TRBJ2-5; D perhaps matches TRBD2 (6 bases). Per germline, CDR1 SGHRS and CDR2 YFSETQ. V lost 4 bases and J lost 5, with 12 bases in between. This CDR3 region has 13 residues. CDR3 loop: CASSGGSGETQYF. Written as DNA, the CDR3 is TGCGCCAGCAGCGGGGGAAGCGGGGAGACCCAGTACTTC.

Only a few counts were recorded for this clonotype. The gene calls are TRBV4-3 and TRBJ2-3, with D tentatively TRBD2 (6 bases). The CDR3 has 13 residues. The germline V gene has CDR1 LGHNA and CDR2 YSLEER. Trimming shortened V by 5 bases and J by 5 bases, and 11 bases separated the two germline ends. This CDR3 is CASSSTEGDTQYF. The CDR3 region has the DNA TGCGCCAGCAGCTCCACGGAGGGAGATACGCAGTATTTT.

The CDR3 spells CASSLRGAGNTEAFF. The CDR3 region has the DNA TGTGCCAGCAGCTTGCGGGGCGCGGGGAACACTGAAGCTTTCTTT. The chain carries TRBV7-3 and TRBJ1-1; tentative D call: TRBD1 (5 bases). V was pared by 3 bases and J by 1 base, with 12 bases between. The CDR3 spans 15 residues. CDR1 is SGHTA, CDR2 FQGTGA, per germline.

For this clonotype: It may be a read error: a sequence one base away is much more abundant. The rearrangement joins TRBV12-5 to TRBJ2-5, with D maybe TRBD2 (5 bases). V was clipped by 7 bases and J by 4 bases, with 16 bases between them. Germline V gene sequence: CDR1 LGHNT, CDR2 FRNRAP. The CDR3 totals 14 residues. The CDR3 DNA follows: TGTGCTAGTGTGATCTCAGGAGGAGGAGAGACCCAGTACTTC. Amino acids: CASVISGGGETQYF.

This clonotype was seen only a few times. The CDR3 sequence is CASMKGPRQDPLLFF. The CDR3 region has the DNA TGTGCCAGCATGAAGGGACCTCGACAAGATCCTCTGCTGTTTTTT. J is TRBJ1-4 and V is TRBV2, with D perhaps matching TRBD1 (5 bases). V was pared by 7 bases and J by 14 bases, with 26 bases between. Germline V gives CDR1 SNHLY, CDR2 FYNNEI. There are 15 residues in the CDR3.

CDR3 sequence (DNA): TGTGCCAGCAGCCCACCCGACACAGTGAAATACAATGAGCAGTTCTTC. Its protein product is CASSPPDTVKYNEQFF. The rearrangement uses TRBV7-9 and TRBJ2-1, with D uncertain. Germline V gene lookup returns CDR1 SEHNR and CDR2 FQNEAQ (reference sequence). Trimming removed 5 bases at V and 4 bases at J, with 18 bases between. The CDR3 runs 16 residues.

The V and J genes are TRBV12-3 or TRBV12-4 and TRBJ1-5; D remains unclear. The germline V and J ends were trimmed by 4 bases and 0 bases, with 16 bases remaining between them. There are 17 residues in the CDR3. In DNA form, the CDR3 reads TGTGCCAGCAGTTCCCATAGGGCAGACTATAGCAATCAGCCCCAGCATTTT. Translated: CASSSHRADYSNQPQHF.

This clonotype occurred a few times. The V and J genes are TRBV4-1 and TRBJ2-7; D is uncertain. From germline, CDR1 is MGHRA and CDR2 YSYEKL. There are 15 residues in the CDR3. The V end was cut by 0 bases, the J end by 4 bases, with 13 bases between. Here the CDR3 DNA reads TGCGCCAGCAGCCAAGATGCGCCGGGTCTTTACGAGCAGTACTTC. Translating gives CASSQDAPGLYEQYF.

This clonotype was counted between two and nine times. The gene calls are TRBV30 and TRBJ2-7; D is possibly TRBD2 (6 bases). V dropped 2 bases and J dropped 2 bases, with 10 bases sitting between them. The CDR3 runs to 13 residues. Per the germline V gene, CDR1 is GTSNPN and CDR2 is SVGIG (reference sequence). The CDR3 nucleotides are TGTGCCTGGAGTTGGGACTTAACCTACGAGCAGTACTTC. This encodes CAWSWDLTYEQYF.

This chain uses TRBV3-1 with TRBJ2-5; D is perhaps TRBD2 (7 bases). V lost 4 bases and J 5 bases, leaving 17 bases between the germline ends. The V gene's germline CDR1 is LGHDT and CDR2 YNNKEL (reference sequence). The CDR3 has 15 amino acids. CDR3 in amino acids: CASSPRGAGDETQYF. CDR3 nucleotides: TGTGCCAGCAGCCCCCGGGGGGCTGGTGATGAGACCCAGTACTTC.

The sample holds a few counts of this clonotype. The genes are TRBV18 and TRBJ2-5, with TRBD1 identical over 7 bases. The CDR3 contains 13 residues. The germline gives CDR1 KGHSH, CDR2 LQKENI. V dropped 8 bases and J dropped 2; count of bases not matched to a gene: 5. The CDR3 DNA reads TGTGCCAGCCGACAGGGCTTACAAGAGACCCAGTACTTC. Amino acids: CASRQGLQETQYF.